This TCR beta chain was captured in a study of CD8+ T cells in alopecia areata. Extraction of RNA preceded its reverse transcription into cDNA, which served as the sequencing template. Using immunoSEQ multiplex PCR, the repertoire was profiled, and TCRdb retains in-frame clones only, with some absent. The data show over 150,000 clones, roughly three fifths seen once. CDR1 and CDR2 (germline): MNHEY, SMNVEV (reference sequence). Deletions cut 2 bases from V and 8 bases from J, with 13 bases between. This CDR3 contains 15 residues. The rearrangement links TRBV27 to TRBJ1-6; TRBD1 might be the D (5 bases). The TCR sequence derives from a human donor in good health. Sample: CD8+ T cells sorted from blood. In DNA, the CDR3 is TGTGCCAGCAGTTTAACAGCCAAGGGGTATTCACCCCTCCACTTT. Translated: CASSLTAKGYSPLHF.